This T cell receptor (beta chain) emerged from a study of blood T cell repertoires in COVID-19. Study-level information: PBMCs, B-cell-depleted T cells, or T cells provided the cDNA or gDNA that made up the material.

What the recovered Cohort 3 donors had was two negative PCRs, clearance, or symptom resolution. V was cut by 3 bases and J by 14 bases, with 11 bases left in between. Looked up from germline, CDR1 is LGHDT and CDR2 is YNNKEL (reference sequence). The CDR3 is made up of 12 amino acids. The authors' processing: Amplification with reference gene primers provided the estimates of nucleated cell counts. Sequenced by immunoSEQ multiplex PCR; TCRdb stores in-frame clones only, minus some. V, J and clone size were drawn from that table, and D and trimming were deduced from the DNA. The sample has some 490,000 clones, 88% seen once.

The material sequenced was PBMCs or T cells enriched from blood (not recorded which). The rearrangement uses TRBV3-1 (or the pseudogene TRBV3-2) and TRBJ1-6; D gene ambiguous. The receptor was isolated from a woman in her fifties or sixties who had recovered from COVID-19. CDR3 sequence reads: CASSQLSAALHF. The CDR3 DNA sequence: TGTGCCAGCAGCCAGTTAAGTGCAGCCCTCCACTTT.